This T cell receptor (beta chain) emerged from a study of blood T cell repertoires in COVID-19. Study background: COVID-19 samples collected from the United States, Italy and Spain covered acute and convalescent phases. Sources were T cells, B-cell-depleted T cells, or PBMCs; the material itself was cDNA or gDNA.

In germline, CDR1 is SGDLS, CDR2 YYNGEE. The CDR3 length is 12 residues. Deletions cut 0 bases from V and 5 bases from J, with 5 bases between. In the authors' workflow: Estimated nucleated cell counts came from reference gene primer amplification. The method was immunoSEQ multiplex PCR; TCRdb's version includes in-frame clones alone and lacks a portion of them. D and trimming were read from the DNA, whereas the V and J calls and clone size are those reported in that table. Among about 47,000 clones listed, approximately 84% were seen once. The rearrangement joins TRBV9 to TRBJ1-1; D is ambiguous. This receptor was identified in a man in his 60s with acute or convalescent COVID-19. The sequenced sample was peripheral blood. CDR3 nucleotide sequence: TGTGCCAGCAGCGTAGGCGGGACTGAAGCTTTCTTT. This sequence encodes CASSVGGTEAFF.